The clone carrying this T cell receptor (beta chain) was counted between two and nine times. Its antigen is currently unknown. The Oncomine TCR Beta short-read assay sequenced DNA from cultured CD4+ T cells. TCRdb used MiXCR to reprocess the PCR reads, holding one entry per CDR3 protein. The sample records about 17,000 distinct CDR3 sequences, almost 60% being singletons. Treatment here: approximately 10-day PBMC culture with coronavirus spike peptide pools or control peptides (ViraFEST assay). The sample comes from a study of vaccination and CD4 T cells after COVID-19. Study-level background: Each post-COVID sample was drawn after diagnosis, and the median interval was approximately 92 days (range 35 to 161). A CEFX pool, an HIV-1 Nef pool, or no peptide went to control cultures. Broader study findings: Spike mono-reactivity held for 304 of 307 vaccine-specific clones in convalescent patients.

With 4 bases clipped from V and 6 bases from J, the junction kept 10 bases outside the gene matches. CDR3 length equals 16 residues. Per the germline V gene, CDR1 is SNHLY and CDR2 is FYNNEI. Source material: CD4+ T cells from blood, cultured in vitro. The sequence derives from a human donor who had recovered from COVID-19. The chain recombines TRBV2 with TRBJ2-3; 10 nucleotides agree with TRBD2. The CDR3 bases are TGTGCCAGCAGTGGGCCAACTAGCGGGAACATGGATACGCAGTATTTT. Protein product: CASSGPTSGNMDTQYF.